This TCR beta chain stems from a study of cytomegalovirus exposure and HLA in healthy donors. The study's findings and limits: Later analysis suggested links between common viral pathogens and several top significant clusters. Researchers reported from a later analysis that most CMV-associated TCR beta chains appeared HLA-restricted.

The CDR3 is 14 residues long. Germline V gives CDR1 SGHRS, CDR2 YFSETQ. The V gene end was trimmed by 2 bases and the J gene end by 7 bases; junction bases not matched to a gene: 7. A multiplex PCR was run with 60 Vbeta primers and 13 Jbeta primers. The protocol was immunoSEQ multiplex PCR, while the TCRdb copy is restricted to in-frame clones and leaves out a portion. The sample shows about 120,000 clones, 60% to 80% of them seen only once. Healthy people donating bone marrow made up the donors. On this clone itself: Its specificity is unknown.

The sequenced material came from PBMCs. The gene calls are TRBV5-1 and TRBJ2-7; 9 positions agree with TRBD2. The sequence was obtained from a man in his forties or fifties in good health and CMV-seropositive. Written as DNA, the CDR3 is TGCGCCAGCAGCTTAAGCGGGGGGACCGAGGAGCAGTACTTC. Translation: CASSLSGGTEEQYF.